Listed below are T cell receptor beta chains from one sample, sequenced in a study of multiple sclerosis patients with progressive multifocal leukoencephalopathy. Profiling relied on immunoSEQ multiplex PCR, and the TCRdb table lists in-frame clones only, not all of them. This repertoire shows about 32,000 clones, around 93% found once; its top ten account for 1.9%. The sample comprised PBMCs. The receptor source for this set is a man aged 25-40 years with multiple sclerosis. CDR3s include the opening cysteine and the closing phenylalanine or tryptophan.

J gene: TRBJ2-1
V gene: TRBV18
CDR3 protein: CASSPQTGTGYEQFF

J gene: TRBJ2-5
V gene: TRBV6-6
CDR3 protein: CASSFTRQAIQETQYF

J gene: TRBJ2-7
V gene: TRBV9
CDR3 protein: CASSVQGGGPYEQYF

J gene: TRBJ1-1
V gene: TRBV6-6
CDR3 protein: CASSPSDGEAFF

J gene: TRBJ2-1
V gene: TRBV5-8
CDR3 protein: CASSLGGAGLAVYNEQFF

J gene: TRBJ2-7
V gene: TRBV5-6
CDR3 protein: CASSLRAQYEQYF

J gene: TRBJ2-7
V gene: TRBV4-1
CDR3 protein: CASSQDTGGRYEQYF

J gene: TRBJ1-1
V gene: TRBV29-1
CDR3 protein: CSGWEMQGRRTEAFF

J gene: TRBJ2-7
V gene: TRBV7-2
CDR3 protein: CASSLGSGAYEQYF

J gene: TRBJ2-3
V gene: TRBV19
CDR3 protein: CASSTASGGTQYF

J gene: TRBJ1-2
V gene: TRBV11-2
CDR3 protein: CASSLNRGPGYTF

J gene: TRBJ2-2
V gene: TRBV18
CDR3 protein: CASSRFFLTNTGELFF

J gene: TRBJ2-1
V gene: TRBV5-1
CDR3 protein: CASSSRTSGKGMNEQFF

J gene: TRBJ2-3
V gene: TRBV2
CDR3 protein: CASCKVSVGDTQYF

J gene: TRBJ1-5
V gene: TRBV18
CDR3 protein: CASSPGQELNQPQHF

J gene: TRBJ2-1
V gene: TRBV10-3
CDR3 protein: CAISGTGGYNEQFF

J gene: TRBJ2-2
V gene: TRBV5-1
CDR3 protein: CASSGQGLAVTGELFF

J gene: TRBJ2-1
V gene: TRBV4-3
CDR3 protein: CASSQEWGGSSYNEQFF

J gene: .
V gene: TRBV4-2
CDR3 protein: CASSPGLSSYEQYF

J gene: TRBJ2-3
V gene: TRBV12-2
CDR3 protein: CATPLPQPGTDTQYF

J gene: TRBJ2-3
V gene: TRBV5-5
CDR3 protein: CASRPRQDSSTDTQYF

J gene: TRBJ2-7
V gene: TRBV7-9
CDR3 protein: CASSGDNYEQYF

J gene: TRBJ2-3
V gene: TRBV7-9
CDR3 protein: CASSLLKLGDTQYF

J gene: TRBJ1-1
V gene: TRBV29-1
CDR3 protein: CSGDGGRTEAFF

J gene: TRBJ2-5
V gene: TRBV4-3
CDR3 protein: CASSQASSGKTGVETQYF

J gene: TRBJ2-2
V gene: TRBV19
CDR3 protein: CASSTTGTSITGELFF

J gene: TRBJ1-1
V gene: TRBV9
CDR3 protein: CASSVGDRGTEAFF

J gene: TRBJ2-7
V gene: TRBV27
CDR3 protein: CASSLRGRALLYEQYF

J gene: TRBJ2-1
V gene: TRBV30
CDR3 protein: CAWSPYFRGSYNEQFF

J gene: TRBJ2-1
V gene: TRBV2
CDR3 protein: CASSGDRSNNEQFF

J gene: TRBJ2-1
V gene: TRBV11-2
CDR3 protein: CASSLVGGDEQFF

J gene: TRBJ2-3
V gene: TRBV4-3
CDR3 protein: CASSPRPTDTQYF